This T cell receptor beta chain emerged from a study of blood T cell repertoires in COVID-19. Overall study: The samples span acute and convalescent COVID-19 from the United States, Italy and Spain. T cells, B-cell-depleted T cells, or PBMCs provided the cDNA or gDNA that served as material.

This CDR3 is 13 amino acids long. CDR1 SGHAT and CDR2 FQNNGV come from the germline V gene. V lost 5 bases and J 5 bases, leaving 13 bases between the germline ends. Authors' processing steps: Reference gene primer amplification gave nucleated cell count estimates. Some clones are missing from TCRdb's copy, which holds only in-frame ones; the method was immunoSEQ multiplex PCR. For V, J and clone size, that table is used; D and trimming come from the DNA. The sample has 58,000 or so clones, around 85% seen once. This TCR was sampled from a woman aged 70-85 years with active COVID-19. Sequencing used peripheral blood. The J gene is TRBJ2-7, the V gene TRBV11-2; D remains unclear. Written as DNA, the CDR3 is TGTGCCAGCAGCCCCCCCTTACGGGACGAGCAGTACTTC. Its protein product is CASSPPLRDEQYF.